Below are 29 T cell receptor beta chains sequenced from a single sample in a study of OX40 agonist ivuxolimab in advanced cancers. Libraries were prepared by immunoSEQ multiplex PCR; TCRdb keeps only in-frame clonotypes and omits some of them. The table lists 15,000 to 20,000 clones, 73% of them singletons. The sequences come from CD4+ or CD8+ T cells sorted from blood, collected in a trial of the OX40 agonist ivuxolimab. The source is an adult with an advanced solid tumor such as melanoma, head and neck, liver or kidney cancer.

The V and J genes are TRBV28 and TRBJ2-7; D is perhaps TRBD2 (6 bases). Trimming stripped 10 bases from V and 0 bases from J, with 16 bases between. The CDR3 has 14 amino acids. The germline gives CDR1 MDHEN, CDR2 SYDVKM. Written as DNA, the CDR3 is TGTGCCATCTCGAGGCGGGGACGCTCCTACGAGCAGTACTTC. It is translated as CAISRRGRSYEQYF. Variable domain in full (rest from reference TRBV28 and TRBJ2-7): DVKVTQSSRYLVKRTGEKVFLECVQDMDHENMFWYRQDPGLGLRLIYFSYDVKMKEKGDIPEGYSVSREKKERFSLILESASTNQTSMYLCAISRRGRSYEQYFGPGTRLTVT.

The chain has TRBV4-3 and TRBJ2-5; D could derive from TRBD1 or TRBD2 (5 bases each). V shed 0 bases and J shed 1 base, with 9 bases lying between them. This CDR3 spans 15 amino acids. CDR1 and CDR2 from the germline V gene are LGHNA and YSLEER. In DNA form, the CDR3 reads TGCGCCAGCAGCCAAGAACGAGGGACCCAAGAGACCCAGTACTTC. Its translation: CASSQERGTQETQYF.

The chain joins TRBV5-1 to TRBJ1-4; 9 positions agree with TRBD1. The CDR3 length is 14 residues. CDR1 is SGHRS and CDR2 is YFSETQ in the germline V gene. Trimming removed 4 bases from V and 7 bases from J; junction bases left unmatched: 5. DNA of the CDR3: TGCGCCAGCAGCGCGGGACAGGGAAGTGAAAAACTGTTTTTT. Translating gives CASSAGQGSEKLFF.

This clone was detected once. The chain links TRBV19 to TRBJ2-1; 9 positions agree with TRBD1. Trimming cost V 3 bases and J 4 bases; bases outside gene matches: 13. Per germline, CDR1 LNHDA and CDR2 SQIVND (reference sequence). The CDR3 consists of 18 residues. CDR3 bases: TGTGCCAGTAGTATGATACCCCTAGGACAGGGGCTGTACAATGAGCAGTTCTTC. Protein sequence: CASSMIPLGQGLYNEQFF.

The rearrangement uses TRBV6-5 and TRBJ2-7, with TRBD2 as a possible D gene (5 bases). This CDR3 spans 14 amino acids. Trimming pared 5 bases from V and 3 bases from J, leaving 14 bases between. Germline V gene sequence: CDR1 MNHEY, CDR2 SVGAGI. In DNA form, the CDR3 reads TGTGCCAGCAGTGGAGACGGGGTAGGCTACGAGCAGTACTTC. It translates to CASSGDGVGYEQYF.

The rearrangement joins TRBV7-9 to TRBJ2-7; the D is unclear. V dropped 2 bases and J dropped 0 bases, with 5 bases sitting between them. The CDR3 has 13 residues. The germline CDR1 and CDR2 sequences are SEHNR and FQNEAQ (reference sequence). CDR3 loop: CASSLNPSYEQYF. The CDR3 DNA is TGTGCCAGCAGCTTAAACCCCTCCTACGAGCAGTACTTC.

The chain joins TRBV5-6 to TRBJ2-7; unclear D gene. This CDR3 region has 14 residues. Germline CDR1 is SGHDT and CDR2 is YYEEEE. V was shortened by 0 bases and J by 2 bases, with 9 bases between the two germline ends. CDR3 sequence: CASSLGQWAYEQYF. CDR3 DNA: TGTGCCAGCAGCTTGGGGCAGTGGGCCTACGAGCAGTACTTC.

The J gene is TRBJ1-3, the V gene TRBV7-6; possibly TRBD1 for D (5 bases). This CDR3 contains 20 residues. Trimming left V 2 bases short and J 0 bases short, with 23 bases between. The germline V gene has CDR1 SGHVS and CDR2 FNYEAQ. The CDR3, as DNA: TGTGCCAGCAGCTTATCATCCGGGACTGTTACTGCATACTCTGGAAACACCATATATTTT. Protein sequence: CASSLSSGTVTAYSGNTIYF.

J is TRBJ2-1 and V is TRBV9; D may be TRBD2 (5 bases). The CDR3 is 17 residues long. Germline V gives CDR1 SGDLS, CDR2 YYNGEE. Trimming took off 2 bases at V and 0 bases at J, with 15 bases between the two ends. CDR3 amino acids: CASSVEGRPSSYNEQFF. CDR3 coding DNA: TGTGCCAGCAGCGTCGAGGGCAGGCCGAGCTCCTACAATGAGCAGTTCTTC.

The V call is TRBV7-2, the J call TRBJ2-7, with D maybe TRBD2 (6 bases). Trimming removed 2 bases at V and 3 bases at J, with 14 bases between. This CDR3 has 15 residues. CDR1 and CDR2 (germline): SGHTA, FQGNSA. CDR3 loop: CASSLLVGTRYEQYF. DNA of the CDR3: TGTGCCAGCAGCTTATTAGTAGGGACTCGCTACGAGCAGTACTTC.

The genes are TRBV27 and TRBJ2-2; tentative D call: TRBD2 (6 bases). Trimming cost V 7 bases and J 6 bases, with 15 bases left between them. There are 14 residues in the CDR3. Germline values: CDR1 MNHEY, CDR2 SMNVEV (reference sequence). CDR3 in amino acids: CASNEGGKAGELFF. The DNA for the CDR3 is TGTGCCAGCAACGAGGGCGGGAAAGCCGGGGAGCTGTTTTTT.

The chain joins TRBV6-1 to TRBJ2-2; D gene ambiguous. CDR1 MNHNS and CDR2 SASEGT come from the germline V gene. CDR3 size: 14 residues. Trimming removed 3 bases at V and 0 bases at J, with 5 bases between. The CDR3 reads CASSEGANTGELFF. CDR3 sequence (DNA): TGTGCCAGCAGTGAGGGTGCGAACACCGGGGAGCTGTTTTTT.

The rearrangement joins TRBV5-6 to TRBJ2-1; D perhaps matches TRBD2 (6 bases). The CDR3 is 15 residues long. Germline V gene lookup returns CDR1 SGHDT and CDR2 YYEEEE. Trimming took 4 bases from V and 7 from J, leaving 18 bases between them. This chain's CDR3 is CASSVVLALNNEQFF. The CDR3 DNA reads TGTGCCAGCAGCGTGGTCCTAGCGCTTAATAATGAGCAGTTCTTC.

V gene TRBV28 combines with J gene TRBJ1-2; 10 positions agree with TRBD1. The CDR3 is made up of 15 amino acids. Germline CDR1 MDHEN, CDR2 SYDVKM. After removal of 2 bases from V and 2 bases from J, the junction contained 2 bases not matched to a gene. CDR3 sequence reads: CASSLRQGANYGYTF. The CDR3 DNA is TGTGCCAGCAGTTTACGACAGGGGGCAAACTATGGCTACACCTTC.

The CDR3 reads CAWSGDRAYNEQFF. CDR3 coding DNA: TGTGCCTGGAGTGGCGACAGAGCCTACAATGAGCAGTTCTTC. The gene calls are TRBV30 and TRBJ2-1; a weak D match, TRBD1 (5 bases). The CDR3 is 14 residues long. Trimming took off 1 base at V and 2 bases at J, with 9 bases between the two ends. Per germline, CDR1 GTSNPN and CDR2 SVGIG (reference sequence).

This clone occurred many times. The chain has TRBV19 and TRBJ1-5; maybe TRBD1 (6 bases). Germline CDR1 and CDR2: LNHDA and SQIVND (reference sequence). The V end lost 1 base, the J end lost 0 bases, and 7 bases lay between the germline ends. The CDR3 contains 15 residues. CDR3 nucleotides: TGTGCCAGTAGTATAGGGACAGCTAGCAATCAGCCCCAGCATTTT. Its protein is CASSIGTASNQPQHF.

The chain links TRBV5-5 to TRBJ2-5; TRBD1 matches 7 bases. The CDR3 sequence is 15 residues long. Looked up from germline, CDR1 is SGHKS and CDR2 is YYEKEE (reference sequence). The junction had 4 bases not matched to a gene; V was cut back by 2 bases and J by 0 bases. CDR3 residues: CASSLGTVNQETQYF. The CDR3 bases are TGTGCCAGCAGCTTAGGGACAGTGAACCAAGAGACCCAGTACTTC.

The rearrangement joins TRBV2 to TRBJ2-3; no clear D gene. V shed 3 bases and J shed 0 bases, with 7 bases lying between them. This CDR3 spans 14 amino acids. Germline V gene data show CDR1 as SNHLY and CDR2 as FYNNEI. The CDR3 DNA reads as TGTGCCAGCAGTGAGGATTCTAGCACAGATACGCAGTATTTT. It translates to CASSEDSSTDTQYF.

This chain connects TRBV6-5 to TRBJ2-5; the match to TRBD2 covers 8 bases. The CDR3 runs to 16 residues. Trimming removed 2 bases from V and 5 bases from J; junction bases left unmatched: 10. Germline lookup yields CDR1 MNHEY and CDR2 SVGAGI. The CDR3 spells CASSYPRGTRGETQYF. CDR3 nucleotide sequence: TGTGCCAGCAGTTACCCCCGGGGGACTAGAGGGGAGACCCAGTACTTC.

This clone was seen only a few times. The CDR3 reads CASSLQGTNTEAFF. CDR3 DNA sequence: TGTGCCAGCAGTTTACAGGGGACGAACACTGAAGCTTTCTTT. This chain joins TRBV27 and TRBJ1-1, with D possibly being TRBD1 (6 bases). This CDR3 is 14 amino acids long. The germline gives CDR1 MNHEY, CDR2 SMNVEV (reference sequence). V was pared by 2 bases and J by 1 base, with 8 bases between.

The chain carries TRBV27 and TRBJ2-3; TRBD2 aligns across 11 bases. CDR1 is MNHEY and CDR2 is SMNVEV in the germline V gene (reference sequence). The V and J ends lost 4 bases and 11 bases, in that order; junction bases with no gene match: 8. The CDR3 sequence is 14 residues long. CDR3 coding DNA: TGTGCCAGCAGTTCGGGACTAGCGGTCTTTGGGCAGTATTTT. Translated, it gives CASSSGLAVFGQYF.

This chain joins TRBV18 and TRBJ1-3; D possibly corresponds to TRBD1 (5 bases). The CDR3 runs to 15 residues. V was pared by 3 bases and J by 0 bases, with 9 bases between. Per the germline V gene, CDR1 is KGHSH and CDR2 is LQKENI. CDR3 DNA: TGTGCCAGCTCACCTAGACAGTACTCTGGAAACACCATATATTTT. Its protein is CASSPRQYSGNTIYF.

J is TRBJ2-7 and V is TRBV7-9, with 10 bases identical to TRBD1. Germline assignment: CDR1 SEHNR and CDR2 FQNEAQ (reference sequence). This CDR3 has 14 amino acids. Unmatched junction bases numbered 5, after V lost 4 bases and J lost 5 bases. The CDR3 sequence is CASSSGTGENEQYF. As DNA, the CDR3 is TGTGCCAGCAGCTCCGGGACAGGGGAAAACGAGCAGTACTTC. The variable domain in full, with the rest retrieved from reference TRBV7-9 and TRBJ2-7, is DTGVSQNPRHKITKRGQNVTFRCDPISEHNRLYWYRQTLGQGPEFLTYFQNEAQLEKSRLLSDRFSAERPKGSFSTLEIQRTEQGDSAMYLCASSSGTGENEQYFGPGTRLTVT.

The J gene is TRBJ2-7, the V gene TRBV6-5; TRBD2 might be the D (5 bases). The CDR3 is 13 residues long. The germline V gene has CDR1 MNHEY and CDR2 SVGAGI. V lost 5 bases and J 0 bases, leaving 8 bases between the germline ends. CDR3 sequence: CASSDGISYEQYF. The CDR3 nucleotides are TGTGCCAGCAGTGACGGGATCTCCTACGAGCAGTACTTC.

This chain uses TRBV12-5 with TRBJ2-3; TRBD2 agrees at 7 bases. V shed 5 bases, J shed 6 bases, and the junction held 11 bases outside the gene matches. The CDR3 runs 15 residues. Germline CDR1 and CDR2: LGHNT and FRNRAP. The CDR3 coding sequence is TGTGCTAGTGGTGGCGGGAGCCAAGCGGAGGATACGCAGTATTTT. This translates into CASGGGSQAEDTQYF.

The chain links TRBV13 to TRBJ2-1; 14 nucleotides align to TRBD2. The V gene end was trimmed by 2 bases and the J gene end by 0 bases; junction bases not matched to a gene: 15. The CDR3 consists of 22 residues. The V gene's germline CDR1 is PRHDT and CDR2 FYEKMQ (reference sequence). CDR3 DNA sequence: TGTGCCAGCAGCTTATCCGGAGAACCGGGACTAGCGGGGGTGCCCTCCTACAATGAGCAGTTCTTC. Its protein product is CASSLSGEPGLAGVPSYNEQFF.

This clone was detected many times. V gene TRBV14 combines with J gene TRBJ2-7; TRBD1 matches 9 bases. Germline V CDR1 and CDR2: SGHDN, FVKESK. V lost 3 bases to trimming and J lost 0 bases; unmatched junction nucleotides: 18. The CDR3 consists of 20 residues. CDR3 in DNA: TGTGCCAGCAGCCATCCTGTCCGGGACAGGGACCTATTTAGCTCCTACGAGCAGTACTTC. Translated, it gives CASSHPVRDRDLFSSYEQYF.

This chain connects TRBV13 to TRBJ2-7, with D perhaps matching TRBD1 (6 bases). The V and J ends lost 1 base and 2 bases respectively, with 9 bases between them. The CDR3 runs to 14 residues. CDR1 and CDR2 from the germline V gene are PRHDT and FYEKMQ (reference sequence). The CDR3 reads CASSLEGVTYEQYF. The CDR3 DNA sequence: TGTGCCAGCAGCTTAGAGGGGGTCACCTACGAGCAGTACTTC.

J is TRBJ2-7 and V is TRBV13; possibly TRBD2 for D (6 bases). V shed 3 bases and J shed 3 bases, with 12 bases lying between them. The CDR3 is 14 residues long. Germline V CDR1 and CDR2: PRHDT, FYEKMQ (reference sequence). The CDR3 nucleotides are TGTGCCAGCAGCTTGATGACTAGAAACTACGAGCAGTACTTC. Translation: CASSLMTRNYEQYF.